The clone carrying this TCR beta chain came up once. What it binds is unknown. PCR employed 60 Vbeta and 13 Jbeta primers. Authors' analysis steps: An analysis that came later counted roughly 80 million unique TCR beta chains, approximately 10 million shared. Libraries were prepared by immunoSEQ multiplex PCR; TCRdb keeps only in-frame clonotypes and omits some of them. V, J and clone size are taken as reported in that table, and D and trimming were inferred from the DNA itself. Found here are roughly 120,000 clones, 75% to 90% of them singletons; the top ten hold under 3%. The length of the CDR3 is 14 residues. Trimming took 5 bases from V and 6 from J; bases not matched to a gene: 5. From germline, CDR1 is SEHNR and CDR2 FQNEAQ (reference sequence). The data are from a study of cytomegalovirus exposure and HLA in healthy donors. Points from the study as a whole: Confirmation in vitro established that a few CMV-associated chains were specific for CMV antigens. A later analysis appeared to link common viral pathogens to several of the most significant clusters.

Material: PBMCs. The chain links TRBV7-9 to TRBJ2-7; 12 bases map to TRBD2. The clonotype was recovered from a young man in good health and CMV-seronegative. The CDR3: CASSPTSGRPEQYF. CDR3 DNA: TGTGCCAGCAGCCCGACTAGCGGGAGACCCGAGCAGTACTTC.